This T cell receptor beta chain derives from a study of cytomegalovirus exposure and HLA in healthy donors. About the study: Among the 400 or so donors who were genotyped, 70% to 90% fell in the genetic ancestry cluster that is associated with self-reported Caucasian donors.

Germline V gene sequence: CDR1 SEHNR, CDR2 FQNEAQ (reference sequence). V was pared by 5 bases and J by 0 bases, with 2 bases of the junction left unmatched. CDR3 length: 14 residues. The study, taken as a whole, reports: As confirmed in vitro, a few CMV-associated chains were specific for CMV antigens. A later analysis linked a missense DCLRE1C variant to TCR beta V- and J-gene trimming.

In this sample, this clone turned up a few times. Its antigen is undetermined. Other DNA sequences in the same sample also yield this CDR3. 13 Jbeta primers and 60 Vbeta primers were used for the PCR. Clones were read by immunoSEQ multiplex PCR, and TCRdb kept only the in-frame ones, dropping some. The sample includes about 220,000 clones, 76% of them seen just once. This clonotype was sampled from a man between 18 and 29 years old in good health and CMV-seronegative. The chain links TRBV7-9 to TRBJ2-3; 7 bases map to TRBD2. Sequenced material: PBMCs. CDR3 nucleotide sequence: TGTGCCAGCAGCGGCGGGGGTAGCACAGATACGCAGTATTTT. It yields the protein CASSGGGSTDTQYF.